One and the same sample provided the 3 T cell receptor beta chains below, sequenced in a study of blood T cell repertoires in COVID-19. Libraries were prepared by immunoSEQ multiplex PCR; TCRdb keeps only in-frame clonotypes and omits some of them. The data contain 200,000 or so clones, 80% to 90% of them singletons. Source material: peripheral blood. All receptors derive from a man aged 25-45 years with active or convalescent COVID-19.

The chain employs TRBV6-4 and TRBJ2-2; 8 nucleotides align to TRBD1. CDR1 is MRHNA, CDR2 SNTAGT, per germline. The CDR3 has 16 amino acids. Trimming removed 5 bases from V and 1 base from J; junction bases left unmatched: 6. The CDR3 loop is CASSPPGQENTGELFF. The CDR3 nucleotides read TGTGCCAGCAGTCCCCCGGGACAGGAGAACACCGGGGAGCTGTTTTTT.

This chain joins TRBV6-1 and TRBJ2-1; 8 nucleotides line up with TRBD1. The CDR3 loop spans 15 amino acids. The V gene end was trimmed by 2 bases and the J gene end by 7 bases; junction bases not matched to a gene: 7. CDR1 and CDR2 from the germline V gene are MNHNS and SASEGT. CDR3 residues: CASSERQGPGNEQFF. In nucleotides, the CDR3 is TGTGCCAGCAGTGAACGACAGGGGCCAGGGAATGAGCAGTTCTTC.

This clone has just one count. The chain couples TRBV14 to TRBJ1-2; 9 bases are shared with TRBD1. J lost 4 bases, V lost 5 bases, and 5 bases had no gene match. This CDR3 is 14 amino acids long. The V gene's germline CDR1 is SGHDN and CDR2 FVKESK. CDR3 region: CASSVKQGAYGYTF. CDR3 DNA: TGTGCCAGCAGCGTCAAACAGGGGGCCTATGGCTACACCTTC.